Reported below is one T cell receptor beta chain. Its antigen is currently unknown. The germline gives CDR1 SGHRS, CDR2 YFSETQ. CDR3 length: 17 residues. These data are taken from a study of T cells expressing NK-cell markers. Overall study context: Sequencing covered eight donors, seven HCMV-seropositive and one seronegative. Findings and limits, study-wide: Several donors showed dominant NKG2C+ clonotypes comprising roughly 1.0-7.5% of their CD8+ T cells.

Researchers built TCR beta cDNA using 5'RACE template switching with UMIs. Reprocessing the 5' RACE reads, TCRdb reports a single entry for every CDR3 protein and omits DNA. This repertoire comprises 550,000 to 600,000 distinct CDR3 sequences; its ten largest clones make up roughly 3.5%. The sequenced sample was blood T cells: a sorted CD56 or NKG2C T cell subset, CD4+ or CD8+ T cells, or bulk PBMC T cells (not recorded which). This chain joins TRBV5-1 and TRBJ2-6; with no DNA, the TCRdb D assignment of TRBD2 cannot be verified. The receptor was isolated from a man in his late teens or twenties in good health. The CDR3 is CASSRTSGSSGANVLTF.